The 5 T cell receptor beta chains below come from one sample, sequenced in a study of T-cell memory formation after mild COVID-19. TCRdb recomputed calls from the 5' RACE reads with MiXCR, one row per CDR3 protein. The table has hundreds of thousands of distinct CDR3 sequences, approximately 23% seen once. Sequencing input: PBMCs or a T cell subset sorted from them (not recorded which). All receptors derive from an adult woman who had mild COVID-19 (a few samples of this study predate the infection). Cell type and time point are not known.

The sample holds one count of this clonotype. The chain joins TRBV6-5 to TRBJ1-2; 12 nucleotides align to TRBD1. Germline V gene sequence: CDR1 MNHEY, CDR2 SVGAGI. V lost 2 bases, J lost 6 bases, and 7 bases stayed unmatched. The length of the CDR3 is 16 residues. The CDR3 bases are TGTGCCAGCAGTTACCAGACCGGGACAGGGGGCCATGGCTACACCTTC. Its protein product is CASSYQTGTGGHGYTF.

This clonotype was counted only a few times. The V call is TRBV5-1, the J call TRBJ2-6; D perhaps matches TRBD2 (5 bases). Deletions cut 5 bases from V and 0 bases from J, with 6 bases between. Germline V CDR1 and CDR2: SGHRS, YFSETQ. This CDR3 is built from 14 residues. The CDR3 here is CASSEGSGANVLTF. The CDR3, as DNA: TGCGCCAGCAGTGAGGGCTCTGGGGCCAACGTCCTGACTTTC.

V usage is TRBV7-2 and J usage is TRBJ2-5, with TRBD2 identical over 13 bases. The ends lost 6 bases at V and 4 bases at J; junction bases unmatched: 8. CDR3 size: 16 residues. In germline, CDR1 is SGHTA, CDR2 FQGNSA. CDR3 loop: CASSPGLAGSGETQYF. CDR3 in DNA: TGTGCCAGCAGTCCGGGACTAGCGGGGTCTGGAGAGACCCAGTACTTC.

The chain links TRBV18 to TRBJ1-2, with unresolved D. Germline lookup yields CDR1 KGHSH and CDR2 LQKENI. The CDR3 contains 15 residues. Trimming cost V 1 base and J 2 bases, with 11 bases left between them. The CDR3 DNA reads TGTGCCAGCTCACCACGCGCGGTACTAAACTATGGCTACACCTTC. Residues: CASSPRAVLNYGYTF.

Only a few counts were recorded for this clonotype. CDR3 in DNA: TGCGCCAGCAGCCCGTGGCGGCCGGACAATGAGCAGTTCTTC. It specifies CASSPWRPDNEQFF. V usage is TRBV5-1 and J usage is TRBJ2-1; no firm D call. Germline CDR1 reads SGHRS; CDR2 reads YFSETQ. Deletions cut 4 bases from V and 5 bases from J, with 13 bases between. CDR3 size: 14 residues.